This TCR beta chain was captured by sequencing in a study of T-cell reconstitution after alpha-beta-depleted transplantation in children. Unique molecular identifiers were used in preparing the TCRbeta library. TCRdb re-called the PCR reads through MiXCR, storing one row per CDR3 protein. The data show hundreds of thousands of distinct CDR3 sequences, roughly 17% seen once. In its sample, this clonotype was seen many times. With 8 bases clipped from V and 7 bases from J, the junction kept 5 bases outside the gene matches. The CDR3 has 11 amino acids. The germline CDR1 and CDR2 sequences are SQVTM and ANQGSEA.

The sequence came from a human donor who donated a stem cell graft to a child with acute myeloid leukemia. The chain employs TRBV29-1 and TRBJ2-4; 7 bases are shared with TRBD1. Sequencing was performed on PBMCs from the stem cell graft donor, taken from the stem cell graft. The chain's CDR3 is CSSTGNNIQYF. The DNA for the CDR3 is TGCAGCTCGACAGGGAACAACATTCAGTACTTC.